The 6 T cell receptor beta chains in this list originate from one sample, sequenced in a study of blood T cell repertoires in COVID-19. Using immunoSEQ multiplex PCR, the repertoire was profiled, and TCRdb retains in-frame clones only, with some absent. The sample contains some 87,000 clones, around four fifths of which appear only once. The sequencing sample was made of peripheral blood. These receptors were obtained from a human donor in a cohort sampled during active COVID-19.

The chain carries TRBV15 and TRBJ2-1; TRBD2 aligns across 7 bases. Losses at the gene ends were 3 bases for V and 7 bases for J; bases not matched to a gene: 12. CDR1 is LNHNV and CDR2 is YYDKDF in the germline V gene (reference sequence). The CDR3 is 16 residues long. CDR3 in DNA: TGTGCCACCAGCAGGGGCGGGGGTAGGGTACAAAATGAGCAGTTCTTC. Amino acids: CATSRGGGRVQNEQFF.

The chain links TRBV6-5 to TRBJ2-2, with 7 bases matching TRBD1. Germline-derived CDR1 and CDR2 are MNHEY and SVGAGI. Unmatched junction bases numbered 5, after V lost 6 bases and J lost 1 base. The length of the CDR3 is 15 residues. The CDR3 DNA sequence: TGTGCCAGCAGAGAGGACAGGTTGAACACCGGGGAGCTGTTTTTT. Its protein product is CASREDRLNTGELFF.

This clone has just a few counts. One end of the junction fails to match germline, which may point to a read error. The rearrangement joins TRBV28 to TRBJ1-5; the D gene is possibly TRBD1 (6 bases). Germline CDR1 and CDR2: MDHEN and SYDVKM. The CDR3 contains 15 residues. The CDR3 loop reads CASSLPPGGNQPQHF. The CDR3 DNA is TGTGCCAGCAGTTTACCGCCTGGGGGCAACCAGCCCCAGCATTTT.

The chain carries TRBV7-3 and TRBJ2-3, with unresolved D. Trimming left V 5 bases short and J 1 base short, with 16 bases between. CDR1 is SGHTA, CDR2 FQGTGA, per germline. This CDR3 is 16 amino acids long. The CDR3 is CASSPEGAVGTDTQYF. The CDR3 DNA reads TGTGCCAGCAGCCCGGAAGGCGCGGTCGGCACAGATACGCAGTATTTT.

This clone was detected only a few times. This chain uses TRBV5-6 with TRBJ1-2, with a possible D match to TRBD1 (6 bases). The V gene lost 5 bases and the J gene lost 8 bases, with 19 bases spanning the gap. Germline CDR1 reads SGHDT; CDR2 reads YYEEEE. The CDR3 totals 14 residues. CDR3: CASSSYREGYGYTF. CDR3 coding DNA: TGTGCCAGCAGTTCCTACAGGGAGGGGTACGGCTACACCTTC.

CDR3 bases: TGTGCCATCCGGGAGGTCAATTCACCCCTCCACTTT. It encodes CAIREVNSPLHF. The chain has TRBV10-3 and TRBJ1-6; D call uncertain. This CDR3 region has 12 residues. CDR1 ENHRY and CDR2 SYGVKD come from the germline V gene. Trimming pared 8 bases from V and 7 bases from J, leaving 9 bases between.